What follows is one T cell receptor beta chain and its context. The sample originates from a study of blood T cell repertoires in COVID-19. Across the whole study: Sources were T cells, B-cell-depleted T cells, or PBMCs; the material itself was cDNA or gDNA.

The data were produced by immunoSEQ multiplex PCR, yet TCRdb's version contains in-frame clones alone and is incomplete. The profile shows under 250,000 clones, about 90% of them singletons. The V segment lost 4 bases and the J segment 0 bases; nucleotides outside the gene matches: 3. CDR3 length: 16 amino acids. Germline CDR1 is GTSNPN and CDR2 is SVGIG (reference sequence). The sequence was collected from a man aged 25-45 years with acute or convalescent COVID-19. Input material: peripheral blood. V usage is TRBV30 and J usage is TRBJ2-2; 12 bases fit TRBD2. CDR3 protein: CAWTSGRAANTGELFF. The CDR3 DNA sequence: TGTGCCTGGACTAGCGGGAGGGCCGCGAACACCGGGGAGCTGTTTTTT.